Reported below is one TCR beta chain. Its antigen is currently unknown. The CDR3 consists of 14 residues. Germline loops: CDR1 MNHNY, CDR2 SVGAGI (reference sequence). Trimming removed 1 base from V and 3 bases from J; junction bases left unmatched: 2. Profiled with immunoSEQ multiplex PCR; TCRdb holds only in-frame clones, not every one. The table lists more than 65,000 clones, roughly 94% of them singletons. This entry belongs to a study of graft-versus-host responses after intestinal transplantation. Overall study context: Isolated intestinal, liver-intestinal, or multivisceral transplants had been given to the recipients. Each patient got anti-thymocyte globulin induction, then tacrolimus and steroids for two to four years.

This sample comprised unstimulated CD8+ T cells sorted from spleen or lymph node cells, obtained before intestinal transplant. The chain recombines TRBV6-6 with TRBJ2-7; 8 bases map to TRBD2. This receptor was taken from a human donor who received an intestinal transplant. The CDR3 nucleotides are TGTGCCAGCAGTTACTACAGCGGGAGCTACGAGCAGTACTTC. This encodes CASSYYSGSYEQYF.